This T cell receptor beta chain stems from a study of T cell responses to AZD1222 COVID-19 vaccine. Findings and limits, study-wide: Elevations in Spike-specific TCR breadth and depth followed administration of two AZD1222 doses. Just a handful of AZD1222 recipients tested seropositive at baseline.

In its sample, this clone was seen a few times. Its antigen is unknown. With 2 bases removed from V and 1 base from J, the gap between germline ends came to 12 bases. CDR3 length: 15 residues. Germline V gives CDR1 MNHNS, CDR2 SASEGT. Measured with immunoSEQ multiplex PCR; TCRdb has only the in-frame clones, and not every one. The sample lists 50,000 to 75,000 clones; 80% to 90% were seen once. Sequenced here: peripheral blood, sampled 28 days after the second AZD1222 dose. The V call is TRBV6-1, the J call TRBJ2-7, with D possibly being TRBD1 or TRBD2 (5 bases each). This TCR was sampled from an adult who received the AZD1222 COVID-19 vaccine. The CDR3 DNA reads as TGTGCCAGCAGTGAACGGGGCCCGGGGTCCTACGAGCAGTACTTC. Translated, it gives CASSERGPGSYEQYF.